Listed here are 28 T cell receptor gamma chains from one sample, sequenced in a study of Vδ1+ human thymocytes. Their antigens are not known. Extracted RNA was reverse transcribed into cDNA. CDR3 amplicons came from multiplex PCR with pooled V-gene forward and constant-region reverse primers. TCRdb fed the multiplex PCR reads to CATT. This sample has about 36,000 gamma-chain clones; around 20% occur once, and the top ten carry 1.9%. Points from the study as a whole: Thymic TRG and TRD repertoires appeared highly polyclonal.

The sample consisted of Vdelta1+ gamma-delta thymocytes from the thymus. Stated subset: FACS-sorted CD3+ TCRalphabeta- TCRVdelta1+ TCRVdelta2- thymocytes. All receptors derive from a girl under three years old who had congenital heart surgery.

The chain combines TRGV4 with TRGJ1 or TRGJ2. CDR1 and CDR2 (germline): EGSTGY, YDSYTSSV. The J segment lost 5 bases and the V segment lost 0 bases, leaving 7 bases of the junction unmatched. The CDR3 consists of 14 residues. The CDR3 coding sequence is TGTGCCACCTGGGATGGGCGACGGAATTATAAGAAACTCTTT. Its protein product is CATWDGRRNYKKLF.

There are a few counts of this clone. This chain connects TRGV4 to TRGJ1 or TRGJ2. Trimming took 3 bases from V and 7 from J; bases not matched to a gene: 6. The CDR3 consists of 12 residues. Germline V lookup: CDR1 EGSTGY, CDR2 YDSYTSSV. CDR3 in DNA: TGTGCCACCTGGGATCTGAAGTATAAGAAACTCTTT. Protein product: CATWDLKYKKLF.

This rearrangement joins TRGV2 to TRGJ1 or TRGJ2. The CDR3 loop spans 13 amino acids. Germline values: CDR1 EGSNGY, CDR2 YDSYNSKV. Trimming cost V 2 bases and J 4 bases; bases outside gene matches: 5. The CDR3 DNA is TGTGCCACCTGGGACGACCAATATTATAAGAAACTCTTT. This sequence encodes CATWDDQYYKKLF.

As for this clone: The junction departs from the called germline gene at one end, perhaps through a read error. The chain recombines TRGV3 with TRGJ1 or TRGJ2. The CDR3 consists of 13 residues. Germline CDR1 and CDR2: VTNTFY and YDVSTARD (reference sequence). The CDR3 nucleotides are TGTGCCGCCTGGGACAGGCTGGGATATAAGAAACTCTTT. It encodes CAAWDRLGYKKLF.

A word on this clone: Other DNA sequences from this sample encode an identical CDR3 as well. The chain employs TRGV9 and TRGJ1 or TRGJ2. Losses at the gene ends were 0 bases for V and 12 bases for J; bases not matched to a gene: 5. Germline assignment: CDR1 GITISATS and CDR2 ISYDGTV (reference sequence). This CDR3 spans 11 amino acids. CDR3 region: CALWEVRVKLF. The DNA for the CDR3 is TGTGCCTTGTGGGAGGTGCGGGTGAAACTCTTT.

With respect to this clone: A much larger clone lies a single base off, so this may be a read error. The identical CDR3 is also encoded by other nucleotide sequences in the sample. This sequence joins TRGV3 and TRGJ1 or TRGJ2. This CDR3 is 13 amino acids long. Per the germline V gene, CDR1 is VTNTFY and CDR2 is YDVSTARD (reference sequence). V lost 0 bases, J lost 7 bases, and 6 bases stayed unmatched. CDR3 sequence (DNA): TGTGCCACCTGGGACAGGCCGGCATATAAGAAACTCTTT. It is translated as CATWDRPAYKKLF.

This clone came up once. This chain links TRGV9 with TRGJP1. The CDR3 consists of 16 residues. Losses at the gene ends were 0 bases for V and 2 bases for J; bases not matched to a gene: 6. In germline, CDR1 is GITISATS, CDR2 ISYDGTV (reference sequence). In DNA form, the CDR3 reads TGTGCCTTGTGGGAGGTGAGGTGGACCACTGGTTGGTTCAAGATATTT. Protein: CALWEVRWTTGWFKIF.

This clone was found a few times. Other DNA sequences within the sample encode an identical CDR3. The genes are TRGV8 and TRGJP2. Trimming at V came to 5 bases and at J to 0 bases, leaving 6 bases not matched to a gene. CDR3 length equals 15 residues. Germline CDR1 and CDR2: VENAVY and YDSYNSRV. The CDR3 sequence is CATWARYSSDWIKTF. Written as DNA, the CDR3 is TGTGCCACCTGGGCCAGATATAGTAGTGATTGGATCAAGACGTTT.

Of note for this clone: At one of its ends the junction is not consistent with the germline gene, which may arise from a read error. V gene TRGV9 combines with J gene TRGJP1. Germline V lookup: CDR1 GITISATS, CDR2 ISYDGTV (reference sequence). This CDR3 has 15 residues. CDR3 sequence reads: CALWEVRTTGWLKIF. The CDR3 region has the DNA TGTGCCTTGTGGGAGGTGCGAACCACTGGTTGGCTCAAGATATTT.

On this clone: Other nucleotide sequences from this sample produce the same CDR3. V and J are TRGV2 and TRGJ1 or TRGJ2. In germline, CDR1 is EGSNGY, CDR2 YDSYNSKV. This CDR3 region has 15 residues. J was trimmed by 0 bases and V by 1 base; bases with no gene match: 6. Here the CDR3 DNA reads TGTGCCACCTGGGACGGTCCTACGAATTATTATAAGAAACTCTTT. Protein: CATWDGPTNYYKKLF.

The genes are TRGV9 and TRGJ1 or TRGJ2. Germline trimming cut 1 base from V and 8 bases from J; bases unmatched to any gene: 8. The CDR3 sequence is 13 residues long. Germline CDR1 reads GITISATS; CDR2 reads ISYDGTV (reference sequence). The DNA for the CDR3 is TGTGCCTTGTGGGAGGTCAGGTGTGATAAGAAACTCTTT. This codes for CALWEVRCDKKLF.

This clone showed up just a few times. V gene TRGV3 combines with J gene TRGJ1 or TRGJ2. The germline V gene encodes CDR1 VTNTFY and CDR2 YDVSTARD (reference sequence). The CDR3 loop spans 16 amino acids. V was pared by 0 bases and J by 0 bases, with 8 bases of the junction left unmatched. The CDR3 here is CATWDRPALNYYKKLF. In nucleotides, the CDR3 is TGTGCCACCTGGGACAGGCCGGCTTTGAATTATTATAAGAAACTCTTT.

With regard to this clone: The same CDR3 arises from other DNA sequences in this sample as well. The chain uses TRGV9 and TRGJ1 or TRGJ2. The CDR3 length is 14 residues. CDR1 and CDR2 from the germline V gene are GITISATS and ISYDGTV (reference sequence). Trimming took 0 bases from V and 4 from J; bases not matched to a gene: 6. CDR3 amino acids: CALWEVQSYYKKLF. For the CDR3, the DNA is TGTGCCTTGTGGGAGGTGCAATCGTATTATAAGAAACTCTTT.

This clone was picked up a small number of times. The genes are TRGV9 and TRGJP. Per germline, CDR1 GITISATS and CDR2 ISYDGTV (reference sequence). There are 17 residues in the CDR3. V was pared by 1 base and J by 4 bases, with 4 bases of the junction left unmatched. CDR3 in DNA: TGTGCCTTGTGGGAGGTAATTCAAGAGTTGGGCAAAAAAATCAAGGTATTT. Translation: CALWEVIQELGKKIKVF.

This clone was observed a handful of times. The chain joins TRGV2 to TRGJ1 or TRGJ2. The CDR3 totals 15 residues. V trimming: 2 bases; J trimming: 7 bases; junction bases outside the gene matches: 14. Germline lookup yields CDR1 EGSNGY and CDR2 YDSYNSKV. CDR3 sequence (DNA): TGTGCCACCTGGGACGTGGCGGGAGGGAGGTATAAGAAACTCTTT. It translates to CATWDVAGGRYKKLF.

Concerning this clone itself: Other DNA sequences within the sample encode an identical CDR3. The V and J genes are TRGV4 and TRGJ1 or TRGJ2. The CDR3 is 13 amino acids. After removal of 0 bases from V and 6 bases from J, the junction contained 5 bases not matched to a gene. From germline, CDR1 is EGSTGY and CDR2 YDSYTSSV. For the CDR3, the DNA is TGTGCCACCTGGGATGGGCCATGTTATAAGAAACTCTTT. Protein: CATWDGPCYKKLF.

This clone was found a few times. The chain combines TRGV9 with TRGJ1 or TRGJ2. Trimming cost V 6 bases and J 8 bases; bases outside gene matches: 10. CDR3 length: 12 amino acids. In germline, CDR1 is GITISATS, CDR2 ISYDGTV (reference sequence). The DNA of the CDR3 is TGTGCCTTGTGGTGGCGTGAGAATAAGAAACTCTTT. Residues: CALWWRENKKLF.

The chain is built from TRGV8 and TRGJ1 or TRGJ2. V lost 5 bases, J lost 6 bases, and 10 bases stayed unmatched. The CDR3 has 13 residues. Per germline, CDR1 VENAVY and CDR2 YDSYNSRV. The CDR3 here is CATWGPWAYKKLF. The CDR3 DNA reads TGTGCCACCTGGGGACCGTGGGCTTATAAGAAACTCTTT.

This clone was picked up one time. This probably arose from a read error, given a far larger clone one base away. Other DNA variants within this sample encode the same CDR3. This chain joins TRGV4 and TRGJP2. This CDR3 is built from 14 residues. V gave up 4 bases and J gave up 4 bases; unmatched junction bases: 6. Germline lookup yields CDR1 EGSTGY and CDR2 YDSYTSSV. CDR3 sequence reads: CATWDGTSDWIKTF. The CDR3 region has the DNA TGTGCCACCTGGGACGGGACTAGTGATTGGATCAAGACGTTT.

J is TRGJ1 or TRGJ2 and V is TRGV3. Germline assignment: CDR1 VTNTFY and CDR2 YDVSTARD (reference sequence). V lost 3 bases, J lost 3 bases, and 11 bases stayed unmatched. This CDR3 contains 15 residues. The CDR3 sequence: CATWDGLHRYYKKLF. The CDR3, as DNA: TGTGCCACCTGGGACGGGCTCCATCGTTATTATAAGAAACTCTTT.

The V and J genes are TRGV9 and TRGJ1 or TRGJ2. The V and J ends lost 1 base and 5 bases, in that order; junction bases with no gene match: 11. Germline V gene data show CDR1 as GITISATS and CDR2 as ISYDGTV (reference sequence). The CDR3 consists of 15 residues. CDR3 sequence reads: CALWEVRGSHYKKLF. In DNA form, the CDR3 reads TGTGCCTTGTGGGAGGTACGGGGGTCGCATTATAAGAAACTCTTT.

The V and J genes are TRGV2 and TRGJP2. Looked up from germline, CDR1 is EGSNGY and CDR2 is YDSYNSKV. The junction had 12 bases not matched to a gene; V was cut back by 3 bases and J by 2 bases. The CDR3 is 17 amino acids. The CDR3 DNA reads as TGTGCCACCTGGGACACCCTTTCCGGGAGTAGTGATTGGATCAAGACGTTT. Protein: CATWDTLSGSSDWIKTF.

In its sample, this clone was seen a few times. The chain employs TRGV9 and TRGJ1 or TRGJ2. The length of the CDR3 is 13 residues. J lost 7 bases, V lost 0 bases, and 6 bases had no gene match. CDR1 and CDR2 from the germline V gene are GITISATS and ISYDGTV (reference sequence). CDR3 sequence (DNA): TGTGCCTTGTGGGAGGTGGTGCGCTATAAGAAACTCTTT. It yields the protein CALWEVVRYKKLF.

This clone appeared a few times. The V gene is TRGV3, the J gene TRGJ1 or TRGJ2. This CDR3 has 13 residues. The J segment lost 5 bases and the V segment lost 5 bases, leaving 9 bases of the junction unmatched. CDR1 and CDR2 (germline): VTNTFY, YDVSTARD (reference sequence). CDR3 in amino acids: CATWGYRDYKKLF. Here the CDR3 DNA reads TGTGCCACCTGGGGCTATAGGGATTATAAGAAACTCTTT.

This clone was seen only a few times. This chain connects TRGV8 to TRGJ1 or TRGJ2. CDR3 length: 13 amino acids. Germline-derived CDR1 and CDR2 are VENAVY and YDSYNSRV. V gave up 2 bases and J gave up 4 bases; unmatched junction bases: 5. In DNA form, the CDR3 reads TGTGCCACCTGGGATATCCGGTATTATAAGAAACTCTTT. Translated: CATWDIRYYKKLF.

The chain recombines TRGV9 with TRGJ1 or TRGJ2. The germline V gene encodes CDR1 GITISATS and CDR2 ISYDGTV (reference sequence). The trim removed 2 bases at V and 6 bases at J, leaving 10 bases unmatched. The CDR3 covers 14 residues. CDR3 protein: CALWEGHRPYKKLF. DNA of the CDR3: TGTGCCTTGTGGGAGGGGCACAGACCTTATAAGAAACTCTTT.

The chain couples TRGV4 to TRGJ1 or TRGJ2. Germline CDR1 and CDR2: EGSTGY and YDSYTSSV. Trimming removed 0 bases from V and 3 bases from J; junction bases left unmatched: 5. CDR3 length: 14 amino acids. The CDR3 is CATWDGTPYYKKLF. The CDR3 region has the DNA TGTGCCACCTGGGATGGGACTCCTTATTATAAGAAACTCTTT.

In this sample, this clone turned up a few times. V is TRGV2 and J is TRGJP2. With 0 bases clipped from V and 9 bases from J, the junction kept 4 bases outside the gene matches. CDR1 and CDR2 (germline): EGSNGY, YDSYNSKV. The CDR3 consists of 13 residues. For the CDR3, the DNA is TGTGCCACCTGGGACGGGGCGTATTGGATCAAGACGTTT. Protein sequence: CATWDGAYWIKTF.